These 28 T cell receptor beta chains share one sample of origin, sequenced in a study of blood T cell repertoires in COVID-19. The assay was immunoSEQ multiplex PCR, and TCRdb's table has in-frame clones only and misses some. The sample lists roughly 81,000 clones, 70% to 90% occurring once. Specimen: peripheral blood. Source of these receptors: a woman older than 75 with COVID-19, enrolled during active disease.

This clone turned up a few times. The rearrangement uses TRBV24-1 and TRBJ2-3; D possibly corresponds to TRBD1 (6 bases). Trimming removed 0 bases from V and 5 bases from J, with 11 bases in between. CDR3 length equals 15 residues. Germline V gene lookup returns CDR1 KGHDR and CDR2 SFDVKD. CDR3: CATSDLHRDGDTQYF. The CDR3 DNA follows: TGTGCCACCAGTGATTTGCACAGGGACGGAGATACGCAGTATTTT.

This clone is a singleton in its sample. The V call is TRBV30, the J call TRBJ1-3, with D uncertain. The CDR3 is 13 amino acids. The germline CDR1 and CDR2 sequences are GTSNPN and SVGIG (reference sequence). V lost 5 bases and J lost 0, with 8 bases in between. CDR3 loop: CAWAGDSGNTIYF. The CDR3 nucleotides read TGTGCCTGGGCCGGGGACTCTGGAAACACCATATATTTT.

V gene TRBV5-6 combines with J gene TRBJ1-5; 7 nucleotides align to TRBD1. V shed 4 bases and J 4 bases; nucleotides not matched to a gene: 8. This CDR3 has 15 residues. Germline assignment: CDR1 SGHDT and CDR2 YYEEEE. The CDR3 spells CASSLLTGKNQPQHF. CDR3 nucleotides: TGTGCCAGCAGCCTGCTGACAGGGAAGAATCAGCCCCAGCATTTT.

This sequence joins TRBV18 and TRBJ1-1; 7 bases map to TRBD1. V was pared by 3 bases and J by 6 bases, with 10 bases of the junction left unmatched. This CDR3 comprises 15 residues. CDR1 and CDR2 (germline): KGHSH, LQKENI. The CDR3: CASSPDLDRVSEAFF. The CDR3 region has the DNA TGTGCCAGCTCACCCGACCTCGACAGGGTGTCTGAAGCTTTCTTT. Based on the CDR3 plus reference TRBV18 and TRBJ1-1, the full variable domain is NAGVMQNPRHLVRRRGQEARLRCSPMKGHSHVYWYRQLPEEGLKFMVYLQKENIIDESGMPKERFSAEFPKEGPSILRIQQVVRGDSAAYFCASSPDLDRVSEAFFGQGTRLTVV.

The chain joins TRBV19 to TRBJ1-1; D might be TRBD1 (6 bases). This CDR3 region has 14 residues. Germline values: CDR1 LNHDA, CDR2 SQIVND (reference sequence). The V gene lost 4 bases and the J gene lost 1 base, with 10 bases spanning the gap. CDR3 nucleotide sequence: TGTGCCAGTAGTAGGCGGGGGGCGAACACTGAAGCTTTCTTT. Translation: CASSRRGANTEAFF.

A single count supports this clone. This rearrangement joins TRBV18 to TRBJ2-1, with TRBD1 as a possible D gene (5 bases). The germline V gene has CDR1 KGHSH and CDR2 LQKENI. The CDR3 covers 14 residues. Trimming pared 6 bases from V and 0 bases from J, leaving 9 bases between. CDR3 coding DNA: TGTGCCAGCTCGGGGCAGAACTCCTACAATGAGCAGTTCTTC. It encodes CASSGQNSYNEQFF.

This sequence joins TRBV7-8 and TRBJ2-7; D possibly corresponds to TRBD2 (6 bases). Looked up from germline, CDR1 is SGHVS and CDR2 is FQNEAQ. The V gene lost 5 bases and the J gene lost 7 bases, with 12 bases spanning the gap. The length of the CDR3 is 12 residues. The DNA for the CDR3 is TGTGCCAGCAGCCTATTCGCGGGAGAGCAGTACTTC. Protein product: CASSLFAGEQYF. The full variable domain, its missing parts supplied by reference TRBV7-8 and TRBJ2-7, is GAGVSQSPRYKVAKRGQDVALRCDPISGHVSLFWYQQALGQGPEFLTYFQNEAQLDKSGLPSDRFFAERPEGSVSTLKIQRTQQEDSAVYLCASSLFAGEQYFGPGTRLTVT.

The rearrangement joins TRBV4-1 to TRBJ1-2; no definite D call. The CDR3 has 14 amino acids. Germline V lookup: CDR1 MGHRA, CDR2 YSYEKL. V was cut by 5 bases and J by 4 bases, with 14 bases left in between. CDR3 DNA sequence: TGCGCCAGCAGCTCAACAATCCATGGCTATGGCTACACCTTC. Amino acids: CASSSTIHGYGYTF.

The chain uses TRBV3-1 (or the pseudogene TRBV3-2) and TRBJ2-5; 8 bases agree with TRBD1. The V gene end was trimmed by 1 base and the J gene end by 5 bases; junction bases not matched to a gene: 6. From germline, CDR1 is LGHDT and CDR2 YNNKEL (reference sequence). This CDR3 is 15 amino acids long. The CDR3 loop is CASSQAGRGRETQYF. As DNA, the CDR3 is TGTGCCAGCAGCCAAGCCGGCAGGGGGCGGGAGACCCAGTACTTC.

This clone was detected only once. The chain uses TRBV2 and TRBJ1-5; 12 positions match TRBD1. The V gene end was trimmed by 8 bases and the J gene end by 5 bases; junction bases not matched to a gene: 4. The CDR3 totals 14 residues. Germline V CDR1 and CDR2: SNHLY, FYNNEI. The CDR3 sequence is CASCGTGGDQPQHF. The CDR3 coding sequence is TGTGCCAGCTGCGGGACAGGGGGCGATCAGCCCCAGCATTTT.

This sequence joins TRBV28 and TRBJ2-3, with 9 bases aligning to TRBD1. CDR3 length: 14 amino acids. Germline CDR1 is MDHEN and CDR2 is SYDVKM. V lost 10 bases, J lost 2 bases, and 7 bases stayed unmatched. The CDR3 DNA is TGTGCCACCCAAAGGGACAGGGTCACAGATACGCAGTATTTT. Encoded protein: CATQRDRVTDTQYF.

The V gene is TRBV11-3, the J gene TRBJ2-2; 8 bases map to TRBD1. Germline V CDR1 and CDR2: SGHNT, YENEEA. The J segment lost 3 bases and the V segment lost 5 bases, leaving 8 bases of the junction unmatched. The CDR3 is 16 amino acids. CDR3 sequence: CASSPLQGADTGELFF. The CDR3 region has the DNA TGTGCCAGCAGCCCACTCCAGGGGGCGGACACCGGGGAGCTGTTTTTT.

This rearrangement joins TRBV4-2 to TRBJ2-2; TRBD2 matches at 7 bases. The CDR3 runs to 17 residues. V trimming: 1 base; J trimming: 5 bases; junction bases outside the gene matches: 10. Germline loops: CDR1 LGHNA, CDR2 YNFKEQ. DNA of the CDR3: TGTGCCAGCAGCCAAGGGCTAGCGGTAACCCCTACCGGGGAGCTGTTTTTT. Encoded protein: CASSQGLAVTPTGELFF.

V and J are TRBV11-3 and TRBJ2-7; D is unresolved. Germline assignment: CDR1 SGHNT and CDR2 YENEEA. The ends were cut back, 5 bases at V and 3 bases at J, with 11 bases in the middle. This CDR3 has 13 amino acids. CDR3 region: CASSPDNSYEQYF. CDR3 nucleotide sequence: TGTGCCAGCAGCCCTGACAACAGCTACGAGCAGTACTTC.

Here the CDR3 reads CASSRLAITSEADTQYF. Here the CDR3 DNA reads TGTGCCAGCAGCCGACTAGCGATCACCTCGGAGGCAGATACGCAGTATTTT. The rearrangement joins TRBV7-3 to TRBJ2-3; the match to TRBD2 covers 8 bases. In germline, CDR1 is SGHTA, CDR2 FQGTGA. The trim removed 5 bases at V and 4 bases at J, leaving 14 bases unmatched. The CDR3 has 17 amino acids.

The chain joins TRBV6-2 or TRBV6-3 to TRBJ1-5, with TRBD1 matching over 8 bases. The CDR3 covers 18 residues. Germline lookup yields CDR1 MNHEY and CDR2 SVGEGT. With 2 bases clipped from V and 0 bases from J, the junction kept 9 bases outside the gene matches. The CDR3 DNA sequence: TGTGCCAGCAGTTACACGGACAGGGACCTTTATAGCAATCAGCCCCAGCATTTT. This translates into CASSYTDRDLYSNQPQHF.

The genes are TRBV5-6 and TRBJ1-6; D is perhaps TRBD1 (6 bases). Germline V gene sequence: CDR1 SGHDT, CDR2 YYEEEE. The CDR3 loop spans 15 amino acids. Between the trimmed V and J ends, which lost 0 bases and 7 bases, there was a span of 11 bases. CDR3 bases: TGTGCCAGCAGCTTGGCAGGGGCCCTGAATTCACCCCTCCACTTT. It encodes CASSLAGALNSPLHF. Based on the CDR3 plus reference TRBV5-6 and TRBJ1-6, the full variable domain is DAGVTQSPTHLIKTRGQQVTLRCSPKSGHDTVSWYQQALGQGPQFIFQYYEEEERQRGNFPDRFSGHQFPNYSSELNVNALLLGDSALYLCASSLAGALNSPLHFGNGTRLTVT.

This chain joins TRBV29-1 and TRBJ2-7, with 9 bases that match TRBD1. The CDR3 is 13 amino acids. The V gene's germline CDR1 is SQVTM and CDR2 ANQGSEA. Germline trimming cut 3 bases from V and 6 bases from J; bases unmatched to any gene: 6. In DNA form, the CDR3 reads TGCAGCGTTGAGGGACAGGGAGAGAGCGAGCAGTACTTC. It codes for CSVEGQGESEQYF.

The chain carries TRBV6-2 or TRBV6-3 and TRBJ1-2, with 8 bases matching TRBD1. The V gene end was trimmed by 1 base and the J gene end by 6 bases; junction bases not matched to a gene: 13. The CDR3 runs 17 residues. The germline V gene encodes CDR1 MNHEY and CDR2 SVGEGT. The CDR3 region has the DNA TGTGCCAGCAGTTACTACTCCGGGACAGGTTTTTTCAATGGCTACACCTTC. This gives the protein CASSYYSGTGFFNGYTF.

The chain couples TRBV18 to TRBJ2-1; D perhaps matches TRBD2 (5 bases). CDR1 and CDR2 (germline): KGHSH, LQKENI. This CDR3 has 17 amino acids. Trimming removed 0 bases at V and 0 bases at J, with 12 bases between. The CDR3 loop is CASSPPNSVSSYNEQFF. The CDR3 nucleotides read TGTGCCAGCTCACCACCGAATAGCGTTAGCTCCTACAATGAGCAGTTCTTC.

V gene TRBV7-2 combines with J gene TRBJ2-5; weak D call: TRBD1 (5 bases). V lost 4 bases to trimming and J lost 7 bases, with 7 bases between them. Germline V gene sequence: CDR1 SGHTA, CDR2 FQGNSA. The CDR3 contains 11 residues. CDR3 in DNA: TGTGCCAGCAGCTCCAGGGCGACCCAGTACTTC. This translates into CASSSRATQYF.

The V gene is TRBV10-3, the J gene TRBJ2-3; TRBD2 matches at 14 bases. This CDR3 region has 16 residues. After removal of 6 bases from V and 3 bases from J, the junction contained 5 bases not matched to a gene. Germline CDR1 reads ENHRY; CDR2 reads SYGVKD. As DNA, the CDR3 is TGTGCCATCAGCAGGGGACTAGCGGGAGTAACAGATACGCAGTATTTT. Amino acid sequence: CAISRGLAGVTDTQYF.

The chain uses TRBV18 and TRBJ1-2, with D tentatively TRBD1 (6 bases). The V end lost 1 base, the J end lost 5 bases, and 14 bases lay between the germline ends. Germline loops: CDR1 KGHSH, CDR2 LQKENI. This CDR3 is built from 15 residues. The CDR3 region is CASSPLTMGQYGYTF. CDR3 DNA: TGTGCCAGCTCACCACTAACTATGGGACAATATGGCTACACCTTC.

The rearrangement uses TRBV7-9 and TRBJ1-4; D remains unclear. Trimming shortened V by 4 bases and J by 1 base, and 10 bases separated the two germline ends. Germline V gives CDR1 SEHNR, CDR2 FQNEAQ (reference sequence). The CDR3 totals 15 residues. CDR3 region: CASSSQQETNEKLFF. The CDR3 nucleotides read TGTGCCAGCAGCTCACAGCAGGAAACTAATGAAAAACTGTTTTTT.

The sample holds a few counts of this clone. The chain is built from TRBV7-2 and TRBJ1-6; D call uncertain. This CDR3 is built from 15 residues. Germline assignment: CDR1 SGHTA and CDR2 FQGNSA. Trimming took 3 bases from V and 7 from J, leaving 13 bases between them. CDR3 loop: CASSLSWGENSPLHF. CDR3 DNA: TGTGCCAGCAGCTTGTCCTGGGGAGAAAATTCACCCCTCCACTTT.

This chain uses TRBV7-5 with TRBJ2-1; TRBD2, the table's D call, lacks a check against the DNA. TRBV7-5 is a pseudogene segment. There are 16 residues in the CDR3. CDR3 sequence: CVRSRIRDSSYNEQFF. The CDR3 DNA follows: TGTGTCAGAAGCCGAATTCGGGATAGCTCCTACAATGAGCAGTTCTTC.

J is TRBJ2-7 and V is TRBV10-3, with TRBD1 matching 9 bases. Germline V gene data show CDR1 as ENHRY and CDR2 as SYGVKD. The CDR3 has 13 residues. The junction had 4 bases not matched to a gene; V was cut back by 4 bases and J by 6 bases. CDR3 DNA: TGTGCCATCAGTGGGACAGGGGAGGGCGAGCAGTACTTC. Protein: CAISGTGEGEQYF.

The DNA for the CDR3 is TGTGCCAGCAGCCAAGGGTCTAGCGGGGGGGCAGATACGCAGTATTTT. It is translated as CASSQGSSGGADTQYF. This sequence joins TRBV4-2 and TRBJ2-3, with 12 bases lining up with TRBD2. The germline gives CDR1 LGHNA, CDR2 YNFKEQ. Germline trimming cut 1 base from V and 4 bases from J; bases unmatched to any gene: 3. This CDR3 comprises 16 residues.